This T cell receptor beta chain was captured by sequencing in a study of blood T cell repertoires in COVID-19 (dated by TCRdb to 2020 to 2022). A note on the overall study: Samples covering the acute and convalescent phases of COVID-19 were provided by collaborators in the United States, Italy and Spain. The repertoires were made available in a free public database intended to serve as a resource for research on the immune response to SARS-CoV-2. Samples were obtained from the ongoing ImmuneRACE study (first 160 participants) and from approximately 1,200 subjects provided by 6 global collaborators. Subjects who had been exposed to COVID-19, were actively infected with it, or had recovered from it provided the deeply sampled blood TCRbeta repertoires that made up the dataset. The prospective study material was composed of cDNA or gDNA derived from T cells, B-cell-depleted T cells, or PBMCs. Nearly every sample came with metadata listing a de-identified subject ID, COVID-19 status, age in years and sex. Where available, HLA class I and class II types were obtained from metadata supplied by the sample provider rather than from assay-based typing.

Study-wide conclusions, independent of this receptor: How much clinical and demographic metadata was included differed by source and by participant, and the metadata was provided uncurated.

In the prospective study, participants were roughly 18 to 100 years old, resided in about two dozen geographic areas of the United States, and were enrolled through a virtual design. In the prospective study, cohorts were assigned on the basis of participant-reported clinical history obtained from a screening survey and a study questionnaire. Recovered participants in ImmuneRACE Cohort 3 were defined as having two consecutive negative NP/OP PCR tests, clearance from a healthcare professional, or resolution of symptoms. In the prospective study, mobile phlebotomists collected whole blood, serum and a nasopharyngeal or oropharyngeal swab from each participant. Additional blood draws and questionnaires over an approximately 2-month period could optionally be provided by prospective study participants. Blood samples from the prospective study were shipped frozen or at room temperature prior to DNA extraction.

The immunoSEQ Assay, a bias-controlled multiplex PCR, was used to amplify TCRbeta CDR3 regions from genomic DNA. The study's processing was this. Within the assay, amplification of reference gene primers was used to estimate how many nucleated cells each sample contained. To quantify the absolute abundance of each unique TCRbeta CDR3 rearrangement, sequence reads were collapsed and filtered. For each sample, productive Simpson clonality was calculated as the square root of Simpson's diversity index over productive rearrangements. TCRdb carries this immuneACCESS record with in-frame sequences only. Its versions omit some clonotypes, under half of them owing to an unresolved V gene in the studies checked, with the rest unexplained. The D gene and trimming were derived from the DNA, and the V and J assignments and clone size from that table. In all, the sample holds roughly 500,000 clones, and about 85% of those were seen once. The ten largest clones take up more than 7.5% of the sample.

In regard to this clone: The target of this receptor is not known. Per-base qualities were not stored, and no clone one base away is much larger.

Taken from the germline V gene (reference sequence), the CDR1 and CDR2 loops are MNHEY and SMNVEV. The CDR3 measures 16 amino acids from cysteine to phenylalanine. Of all the DNA, just the CDR3 is kept, 48 bases in frame from base 1. The V and J ends are trimmed by 1 base and 7 bases, leaving 17 bases between them. The source of this sequence is a woman in her fifties or sixties who had recovered from COVID-19. Source material: PBMCs or T cells enriched from blood (not recorded which). The chain was built from TRBV27 and TRBJ2-4, with a weak D call of TRBD2 (6 bases match). The base sequence is TGTGCCAGCAGTTTATTGTCAGGCCAAGGAGGGAACATTCAGTACTTC. It translates as CASSLLSGQGGNIQYF.